Listed below are T cell receptor beta chains from one sample, sequenced in a study of technical replicates of blood from a handful of donors. Sequenced by immunoSEQ multiplex PCR; TCRdb stores in-frame clones only, minus some. The profile shows 55,000 to 70,000 clones, roughly 86% of them singletons. Sequencing was performed on PBMCs. These TCRs come from a human donor in good health. Some clones in this sample may be carry-over from other donors' samples. CDR3s include the opening cysteine and the closing phenylalanine or tryptophan. A D gene is named only where the DNA matches it firmly. Size is stated for part of the rows, as once, few or many counts, or as a class when the clone is expanded.

D gene,V gene,clone size,J gene,CDR3 DNA,CDR3 protein
-,TRBV2,-,TRBJ2-1,TGTGCCAGCAGTCGTTCGGCCTACAATGAGCAGTTCTTC,CASSRSAYNEQFF
-,TRBV10-3,-,TRBJ1-2,TGTGCCATCAGTGAGCGTCAGGGACTGGGGGGCTACACCTTC,CAISERQGLGGYTF
-,TRBV4-1,-,TRBJ1-2,TGCGCCAGCAGCCCCCGGCCGGAGGACGCTACTAACTATGGCTACACCTTC,CASSPRPEDATNYGYTF
-,TRBV19,-,TRBJ2-1,TGTGCCAGTAGTGCCGGACCGCAGGGGAGTGAGCAGTTCTTC,CASSAGPQGSEQFF
-,TRBV19,-,TRBJ1-1,TGTGCCAGTAGTATACGAGGGAGTACTGAAGCTTTCTTT,CASSIRGSTEAFF
TRBD2,TRBV6-6,-,TRBJ2-7,TGTGCCAGCAGTGGCCCGGGACTAGCGTACGAGCAGTACTTC,CASSGPGLAYEQYF
-,TRBV27,-,TRBJ2-7,TGTGCCAGCAGTTTATCGGTAACACCCTACGAGCAGTACTTC,CASSLSVTPYEQYF
TRBD1,TRBV4-3,-,TRBJ2-2,TGCGCCAGCAGCCAAGATCGACAGGGATCCGGGGAGCTGTTTTTT,CASSQDRQGSGELFF
-,TRBV6-7,-,TRBJ2-7,TGTGCCAGCCTTGGGGAGTACTACGAGCAGTACTTC,CASLGEYYEQYF
-,TRBV11-2,-,TRBJ2-7,TGTGCCAGCAGCACCCTAGGGCTAGCAAGGGAGCAGTACTTC,CASSTLGLAREQYF
-,TRBV14,few,TRBJ2-7,TGTGCCAGCAGCTTCCTCAGGGGTTCCGAGCAGTACTTC,CASSFLRGSEQYF
-,TRBV2,-,TRBJ1-2,TGTGCCAGCAGTGAATACGTAGCAGGGAATGGCTACACCTTC,CASSEYVAGNGYTF
TRBD2,TRBV4-3,-,TRBJ2-1,TGCGCCAGCAGCCAGGGTAGCGGGAACAACAATGAGCAGTTCTTC,CASSQGSGNNNEQFF
-,TRBV7-9,-,TRBJ1-5,TGTGCCAGCAGCTTAAACAGTCAGCCCCAGCATTTT,CASSLNSQPQHF
TRBD2,TRBV11-2,-,TRBJ2-2,TGTGCCAGCAGACCCCTAGCGGCAAACACCGGGGAGCTGTTTTTT,CASRPLAANTGELFF
-,TRBV10-3,-,TRBJ2-1,TGTGCCATCAGTGAGTCGGGGGCCATCTACAATGAGCAGTTCTTC,CAISESGAIYNEQFF
-,TRBV7-6,-,TRBJ2-5,TGTGCCAGCAGCCGGGACACAACCGAAGAGACCCAGTACTTC,CASSRDTTEETQYF
TRBD2,TRBV18,-,TRBJ2-7,TGTGCCAGCTCACTCGGGACTAGCGGAAGCAGTGCCTACGAGCAGTACTTC,CASSLGTSGSSAYEQYF
TRBD1,TRBV9,-,TRBJ2-7,TGTGCCAGCAGCGTGACCGGACAGGGTCCCTACGAGCAGTACTTC,CASSVTGQGPYEQYF
-,TRBV21-1,-,TRBJ2-6,TGTGCCAGCAGAAAAAGACTGTGCCAGTCTGGGGCCAACGTCCTGACTTTC,CASRKRLCQSGANVLTF
-,TRBV6-1,-,TRBJ2-2,TGTGCCAGCAGTGAACAGGTGACTAGTGGCACCGGGGAGCTGTTTTTT,CASSEQVTSGTGELFF
-,TRBV30,-,TRBJ2-7,TGTGCCTGGAGAGACCGGGACTCTAGTTCCTACGAGCAGTACTTC,CAWRDRDSSSYEQYF
TRBD2,TRBV19,-,TRBJ2-5,TGTGCCAGTAGTATGCGGGAGTTATGGGGTTCCCAGTACTTC,CASSMRELWGSQYF
TRBD2,TRBV2,-,TRBJ2-7,TGTGCCAGCAGTGAAACAGCGGGGGGGCCGTACGAGCAGTACTTC,CASSETAGGPYEQYF
-,TRBV7-9,-,TRBJ2-1,TGTGCCAGCAGCTTAGTGCAGGGAACTGAGCAGTTCTTC,CASSLVQGTEQFF